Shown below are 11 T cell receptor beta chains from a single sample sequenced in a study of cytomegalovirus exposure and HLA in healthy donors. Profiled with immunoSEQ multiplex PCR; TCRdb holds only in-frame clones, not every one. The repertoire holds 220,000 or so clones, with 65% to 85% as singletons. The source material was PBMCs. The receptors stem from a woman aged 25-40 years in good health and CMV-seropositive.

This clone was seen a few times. This CDR3 reads CASRRGDRDEKLFF. The CDR3 region has the DNA TGTGCCAGCAGGAGGGGGGACAGGGATGAAAAACTGTTTTTT. This chain connects TRBV27 to TRBJ1-4, with 9 bases lining up with TRBD1. Germline trimming cut 6 bases from V and 6 bases from J; bases unmatched to any gene: 5. Germline V CDR1 and CDR2: MNHEY, SMNVEV (reference sequence). The CDR3 is 14 residues long.

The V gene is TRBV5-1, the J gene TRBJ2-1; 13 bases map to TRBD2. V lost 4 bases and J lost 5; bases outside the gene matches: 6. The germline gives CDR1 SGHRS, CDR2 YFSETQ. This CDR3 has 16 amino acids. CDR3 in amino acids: CASSLGTSGVNNEQFF. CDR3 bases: TGCGCCAGCAGCCTTGGGACTAGCGGGGTTAACAATGAGCAGTTCTTC. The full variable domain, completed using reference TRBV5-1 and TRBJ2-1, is KAGVTQTPRYLIKTRGQQVTLSCSPISGHRSVSWYQQTPGQGLQFLFEYFSETQRNKGNFPGRFSGRQFSNSRSEMNVSTLELGDSALYLCASSLGTSGVNNEQFFGPGTRLTVL.

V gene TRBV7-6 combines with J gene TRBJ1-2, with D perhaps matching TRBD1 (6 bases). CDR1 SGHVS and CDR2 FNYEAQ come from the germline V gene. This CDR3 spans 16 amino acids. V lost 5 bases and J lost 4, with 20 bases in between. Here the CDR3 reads CASSHRDGSYSYGYTF. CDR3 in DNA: TGTGCCAGCAGCCACAGGGATGGGTCCTATTCCTATGGCTACACCTTC. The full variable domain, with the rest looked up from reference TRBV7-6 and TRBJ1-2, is GAGVSQSPRYKVTKRGQDVALRCDPISGHVSLYWYRQALGQGPEFLTYFNYEAQQDKSGLPNDRFSAERPEGSISTLTIQRTEQRDSAMYRCASSHRDGSYSYGYTFGSGTRLTVV.

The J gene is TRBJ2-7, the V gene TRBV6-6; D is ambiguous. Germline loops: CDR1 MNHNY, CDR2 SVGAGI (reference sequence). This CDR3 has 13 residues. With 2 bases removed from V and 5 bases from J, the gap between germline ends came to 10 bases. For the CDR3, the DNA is TGTGCCAGCAGTTACGTGAGAACTAACGAGCAGTACTTC. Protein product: CASSYVRTNEQYF.

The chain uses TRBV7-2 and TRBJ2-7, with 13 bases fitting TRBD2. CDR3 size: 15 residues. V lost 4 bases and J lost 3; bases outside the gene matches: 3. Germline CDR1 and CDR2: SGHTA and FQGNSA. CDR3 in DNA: TGTGCCAGCAGCTCGAGGACTAGCGGGGGCTACGAGCAGTACTTC. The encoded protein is CASSSRTSGGYEQYF.

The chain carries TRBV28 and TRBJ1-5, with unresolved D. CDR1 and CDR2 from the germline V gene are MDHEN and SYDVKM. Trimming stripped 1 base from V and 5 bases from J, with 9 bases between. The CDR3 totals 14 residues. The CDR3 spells CASSLSGNHQPQHF. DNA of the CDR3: TGTGCCAGCAGTTTATCAGGAAACCATCAGCCCCAGCATTTT.

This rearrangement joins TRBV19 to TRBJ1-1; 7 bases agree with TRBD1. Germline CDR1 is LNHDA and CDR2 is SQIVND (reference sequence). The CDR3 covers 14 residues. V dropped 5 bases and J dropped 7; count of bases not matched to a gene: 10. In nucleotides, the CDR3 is TGTGCCAGTAGTTCACCCGGGACAGTTAATGAAGCTTTCTTT. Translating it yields CASSSPGTVNEAFF.

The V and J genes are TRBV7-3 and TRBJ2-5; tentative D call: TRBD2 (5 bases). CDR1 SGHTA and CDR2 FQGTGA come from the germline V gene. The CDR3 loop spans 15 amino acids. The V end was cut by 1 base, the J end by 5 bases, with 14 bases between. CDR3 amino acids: CASSLSTGLGETQYF. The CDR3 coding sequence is TGTGCCAGCAGCTTAAGTACGGGGTTGGGGGAGACCCAGTACTTC.

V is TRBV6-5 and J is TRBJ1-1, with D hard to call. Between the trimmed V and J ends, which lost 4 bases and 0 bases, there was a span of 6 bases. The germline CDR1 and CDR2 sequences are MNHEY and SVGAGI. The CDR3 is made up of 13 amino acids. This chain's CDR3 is CASSWSMNTEAFF. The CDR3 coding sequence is TGTGCCAGCAGTTGGTCCATGAACACTGAAGCTTTCTTT.

CDR3 region: CASIGAAYGYTF. The CDR3 nucleotides read TGTGCCAGCATTGGCGCAGCCTATGGCTACACCTTC. This chain links TRBV2 with TRBJ1-2; D uncertain. With 7 bases removed from V and 4 bases from J, the gap between germline ends came to 10 bases. This CDR3 has 12 amino acids. Per germline, CDR1 SNHLY and CDR2 FYNNEI.

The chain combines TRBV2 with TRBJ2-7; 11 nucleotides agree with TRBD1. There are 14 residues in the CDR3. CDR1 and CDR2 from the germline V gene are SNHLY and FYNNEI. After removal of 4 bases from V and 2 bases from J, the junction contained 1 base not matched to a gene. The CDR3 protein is CASSGGQGAYEQYF. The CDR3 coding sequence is TGTGCCAGCAGTGGGGGACAGGGGGCCTACGAGCAGTACTTC.